The clone carrying this T cell receptor (beta chain) was observed a few times. The V gene lost 8 bases and the J gene lost 0 bases, with 8 bases spanning the gap. CDR3 length equals 13 residues. TCRdb itself ran the 5' RACE reads through MiXCR, one entry per CDR3 protein. This table holds around 1.7 million distinct CDR3 sequences, under 35% found once. This sample is drawn from a study of identical twins. The sequence came from a newborn girl in good health. The V gene is TRBV12-3 or TRBV12-4, the J gene TRBJ2-1, with a weak D call TRBD2 (5 bases). The sequenced material came from cord blood. The CDR3 DNA is TGTGCCAGCGAAGCGGACTCCTACAATGAGCAGTTCTTC. Protein sequence: CASEADSYNEQFF.